This T cell receptor beta chain was sequenced for a study of radiotherapy plus CTLA-4 blockade in lung cancer. Study at large: An objective response was seen in under 20% of patients, and disease control in 25% to 40%.

The study treated chemo-refractory metastatic non-small-cell lung cancer patients with focal radiation plus ipilimumab CTLA-4 blockade. CDR3 size: 14 residues. Germline values: CDR1 SGHTA, CDR2 FQGNSA. The V and J ends lost 8 bases and 3 bases respectively, with 17 bases between them. Overall study findings and caveats: Following radiotherapy plus ipilimumab, tumor-derived TCR clones expanded in the blood. How blood T cell clones changed early, along with interferon-beta, reportedly forecast response best.

The protocol was immunoSEQ multiplex PCR, while the TCRdb copy is restricted to in-frame clones and leaves out a portion. The sample contains 95,000 to 150,000 clones, approximately 90% of which appear only once. Of note for this clone: Its antigen is unknown.

V gene TRBV7-2 combines with J gene TRBJ2-7, with a possible D match to TRBD1 (5 bases). The starting material was peripheral blood, obtained from a patient treated with radiotherapy plus ipilimumab. This sequence was found in a human donor with non-small cell lung cancer that progressed on radiotherapy plus ipilimumab. Here the CDR3 DNA reads TGTGCCAGCTCCATTCGAAGCCAGGGCTACGAGCAGTACTTC. The encoded protein is CASSIRSQGYEQYF.